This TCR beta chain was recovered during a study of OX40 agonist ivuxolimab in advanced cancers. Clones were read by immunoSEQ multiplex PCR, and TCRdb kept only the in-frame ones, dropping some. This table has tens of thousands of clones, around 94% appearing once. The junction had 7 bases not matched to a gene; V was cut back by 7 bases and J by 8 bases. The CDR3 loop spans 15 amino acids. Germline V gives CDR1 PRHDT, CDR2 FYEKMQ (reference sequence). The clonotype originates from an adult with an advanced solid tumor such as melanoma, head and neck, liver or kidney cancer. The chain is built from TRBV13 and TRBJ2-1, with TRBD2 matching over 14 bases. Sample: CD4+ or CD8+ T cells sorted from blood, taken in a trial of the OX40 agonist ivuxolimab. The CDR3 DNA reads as TGTGCCAGCAAGACTAGCGGGAGGGGGTATGATGAGCAGTTCTTC. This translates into CASKTSGRGYDEQFF.